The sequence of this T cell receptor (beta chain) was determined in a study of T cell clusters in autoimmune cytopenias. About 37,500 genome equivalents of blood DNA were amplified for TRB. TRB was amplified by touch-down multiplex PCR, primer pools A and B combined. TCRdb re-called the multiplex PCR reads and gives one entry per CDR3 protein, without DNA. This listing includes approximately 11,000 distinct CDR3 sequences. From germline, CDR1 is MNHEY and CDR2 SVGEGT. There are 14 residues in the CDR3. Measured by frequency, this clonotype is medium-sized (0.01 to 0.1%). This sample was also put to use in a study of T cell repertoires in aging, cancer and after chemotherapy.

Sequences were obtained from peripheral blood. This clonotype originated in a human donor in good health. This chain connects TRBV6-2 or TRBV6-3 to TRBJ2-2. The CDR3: CASTTRSYTGELFF.